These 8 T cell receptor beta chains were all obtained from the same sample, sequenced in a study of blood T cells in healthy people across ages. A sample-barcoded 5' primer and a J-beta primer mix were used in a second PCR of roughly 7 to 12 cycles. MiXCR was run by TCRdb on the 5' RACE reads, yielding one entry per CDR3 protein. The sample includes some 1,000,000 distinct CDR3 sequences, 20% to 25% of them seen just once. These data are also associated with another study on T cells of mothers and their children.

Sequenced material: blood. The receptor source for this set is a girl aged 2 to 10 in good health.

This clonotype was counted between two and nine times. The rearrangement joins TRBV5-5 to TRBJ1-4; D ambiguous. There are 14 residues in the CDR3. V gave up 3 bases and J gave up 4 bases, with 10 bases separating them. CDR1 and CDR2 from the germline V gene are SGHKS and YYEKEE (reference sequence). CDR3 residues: CASSSSLYNEKLFF. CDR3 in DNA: TGTGCCAGCAGCTCGTCCCTCTATAATGAAAAACTGTTTTTT. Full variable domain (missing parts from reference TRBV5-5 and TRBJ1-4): DAGVTQSPTHLIKTRGQQVTLRCSPISGHKSVSWYQQVLGQGPQFIFQYYEKEERGRGNFPDRFSARQFPNYSSELNVNALLLGDSALYLCASSSSLYNEKLFFGSGTQLSVL.

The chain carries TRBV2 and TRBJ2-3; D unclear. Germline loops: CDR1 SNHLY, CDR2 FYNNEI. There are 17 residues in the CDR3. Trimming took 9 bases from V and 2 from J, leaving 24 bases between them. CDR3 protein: CARPIPGLSTVTDTQYF. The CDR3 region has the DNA TGTGCCAGGCCGATCCCAGGTCTCTCAACTGTCACAGATACGCAGTATTTT.

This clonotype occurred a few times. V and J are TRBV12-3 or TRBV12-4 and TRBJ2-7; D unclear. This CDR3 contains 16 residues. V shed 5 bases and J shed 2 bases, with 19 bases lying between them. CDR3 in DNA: TGTGCCAGCAGTCCCGAAGTGGCAGAGGTACCCTACGAGCAGTACTTC. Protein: CASSPEVAEVPYEQYF.

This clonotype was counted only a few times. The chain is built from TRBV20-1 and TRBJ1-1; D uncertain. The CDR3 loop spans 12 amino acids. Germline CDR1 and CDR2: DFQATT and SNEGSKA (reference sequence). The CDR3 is CSPTRGDTEAFF. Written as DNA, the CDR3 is TGCAGCCCGACCCGTGGGGACACTGAAGCTTTCTTT.

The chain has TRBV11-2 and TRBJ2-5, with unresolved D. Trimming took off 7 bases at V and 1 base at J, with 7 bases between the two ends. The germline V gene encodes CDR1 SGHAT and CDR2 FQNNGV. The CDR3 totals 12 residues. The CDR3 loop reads CASTAFQETQYF. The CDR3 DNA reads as TGTGCCAGCACTGCGTTCCAAGAGACCCAGTACTTC.

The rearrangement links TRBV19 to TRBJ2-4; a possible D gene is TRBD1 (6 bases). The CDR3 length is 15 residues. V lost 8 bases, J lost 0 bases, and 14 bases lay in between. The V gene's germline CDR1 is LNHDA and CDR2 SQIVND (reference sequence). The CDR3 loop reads CASGTGQLAKNIQYF. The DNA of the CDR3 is TGTGCCAGTGGCACGGGACAACTAGCCAAAAACATTCAGTACTTC.

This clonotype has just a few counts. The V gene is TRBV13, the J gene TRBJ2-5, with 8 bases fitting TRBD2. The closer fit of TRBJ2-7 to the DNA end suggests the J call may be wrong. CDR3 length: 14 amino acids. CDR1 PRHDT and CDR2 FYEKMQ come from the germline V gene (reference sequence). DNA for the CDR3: TGTGCCAGCAGCTCGACTAGCGCAGCCTACGAGCAGTACTTC. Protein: CASSSTSAAYEQYF.

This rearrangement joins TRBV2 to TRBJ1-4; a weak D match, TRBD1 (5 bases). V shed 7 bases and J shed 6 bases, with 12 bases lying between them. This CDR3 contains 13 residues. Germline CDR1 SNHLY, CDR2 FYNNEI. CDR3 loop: CASIRTQYEKLFF. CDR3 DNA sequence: TGTGCCAGCATACGGACACAATATGAAAAACTGTTTTTT. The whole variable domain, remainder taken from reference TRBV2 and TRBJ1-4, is EPEVTQTPSHQVTQMGQEVILRCVPISNHLYFYWYRQILGQKVEFLVSFYNNEISEKSEIFDDQFSVERPDGSNFTLKIRSTKLEDSAMYFCASIRTQYEKLFFGSGTQLSVL.